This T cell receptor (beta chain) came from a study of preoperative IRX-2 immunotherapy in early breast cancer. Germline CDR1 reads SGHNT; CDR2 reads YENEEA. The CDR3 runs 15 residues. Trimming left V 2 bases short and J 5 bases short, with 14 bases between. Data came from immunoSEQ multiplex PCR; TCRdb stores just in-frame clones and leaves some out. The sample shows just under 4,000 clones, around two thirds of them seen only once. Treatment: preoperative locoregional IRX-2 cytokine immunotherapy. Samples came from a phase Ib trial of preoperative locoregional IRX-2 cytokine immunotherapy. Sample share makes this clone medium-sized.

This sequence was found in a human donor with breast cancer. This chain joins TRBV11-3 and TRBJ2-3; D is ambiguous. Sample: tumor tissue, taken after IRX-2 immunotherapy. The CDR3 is CASSLSTAVGDTQYF. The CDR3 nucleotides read TGTGCCAGCAGCTTAAGCACTGCCGTGGGAGATACGCAGTATTTT.